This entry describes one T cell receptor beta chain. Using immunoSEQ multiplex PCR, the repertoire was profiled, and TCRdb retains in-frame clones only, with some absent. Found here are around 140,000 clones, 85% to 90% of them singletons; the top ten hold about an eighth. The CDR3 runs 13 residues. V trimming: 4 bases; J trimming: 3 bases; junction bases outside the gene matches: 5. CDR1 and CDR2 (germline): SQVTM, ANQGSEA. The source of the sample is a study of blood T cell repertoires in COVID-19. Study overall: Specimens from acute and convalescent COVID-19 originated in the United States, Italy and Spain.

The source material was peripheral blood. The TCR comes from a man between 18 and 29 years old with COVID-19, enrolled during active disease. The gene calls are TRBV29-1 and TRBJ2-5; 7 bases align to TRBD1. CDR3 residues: CSVVPDREETQYF. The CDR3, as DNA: TGCAGCGTTGTACCCGACAGGGAAGAGACCCAGTACTTC.